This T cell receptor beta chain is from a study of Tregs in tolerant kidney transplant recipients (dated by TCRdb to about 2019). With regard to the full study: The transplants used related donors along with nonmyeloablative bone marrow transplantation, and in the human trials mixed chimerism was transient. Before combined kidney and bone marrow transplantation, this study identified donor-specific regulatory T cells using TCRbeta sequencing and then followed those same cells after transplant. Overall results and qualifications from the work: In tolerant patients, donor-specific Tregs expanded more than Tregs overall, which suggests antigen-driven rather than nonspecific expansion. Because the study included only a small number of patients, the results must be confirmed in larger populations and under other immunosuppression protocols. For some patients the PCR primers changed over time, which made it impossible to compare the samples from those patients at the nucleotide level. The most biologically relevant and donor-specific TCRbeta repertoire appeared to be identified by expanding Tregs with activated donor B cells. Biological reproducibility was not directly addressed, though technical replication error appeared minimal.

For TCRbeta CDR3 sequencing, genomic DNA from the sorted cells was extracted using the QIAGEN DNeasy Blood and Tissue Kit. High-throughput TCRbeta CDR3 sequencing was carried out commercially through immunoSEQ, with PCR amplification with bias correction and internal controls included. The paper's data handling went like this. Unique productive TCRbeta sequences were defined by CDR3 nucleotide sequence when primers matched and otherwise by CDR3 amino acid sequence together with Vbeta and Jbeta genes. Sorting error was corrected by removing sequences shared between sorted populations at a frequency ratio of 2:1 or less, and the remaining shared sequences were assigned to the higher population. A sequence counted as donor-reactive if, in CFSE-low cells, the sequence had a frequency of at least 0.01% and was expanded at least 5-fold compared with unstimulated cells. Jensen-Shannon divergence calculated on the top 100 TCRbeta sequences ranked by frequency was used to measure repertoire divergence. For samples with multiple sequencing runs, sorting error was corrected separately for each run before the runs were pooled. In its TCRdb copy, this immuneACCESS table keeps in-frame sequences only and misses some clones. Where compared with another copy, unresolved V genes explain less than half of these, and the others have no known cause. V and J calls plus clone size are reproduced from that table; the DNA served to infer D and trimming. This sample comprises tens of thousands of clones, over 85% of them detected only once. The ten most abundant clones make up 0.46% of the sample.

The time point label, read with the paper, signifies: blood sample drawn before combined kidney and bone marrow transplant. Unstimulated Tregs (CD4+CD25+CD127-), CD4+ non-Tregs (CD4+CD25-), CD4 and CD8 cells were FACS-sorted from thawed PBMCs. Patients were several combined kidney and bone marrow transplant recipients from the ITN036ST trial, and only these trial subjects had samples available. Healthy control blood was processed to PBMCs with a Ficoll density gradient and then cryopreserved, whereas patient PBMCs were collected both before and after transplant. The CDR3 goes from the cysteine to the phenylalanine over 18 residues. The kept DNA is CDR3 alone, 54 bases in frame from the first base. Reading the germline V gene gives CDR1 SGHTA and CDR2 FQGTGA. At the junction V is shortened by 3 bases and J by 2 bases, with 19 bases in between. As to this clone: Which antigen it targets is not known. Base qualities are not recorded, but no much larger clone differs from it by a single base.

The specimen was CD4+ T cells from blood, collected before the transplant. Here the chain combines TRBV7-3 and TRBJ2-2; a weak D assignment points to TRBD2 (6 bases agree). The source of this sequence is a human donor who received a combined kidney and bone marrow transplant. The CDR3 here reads CASSFLPLGAGNTGELFF. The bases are TGTGCCAGCAGCTTTCTGCCTCTGGGCGCGGGAAACACCGGGGAGCTGTTTTTT.